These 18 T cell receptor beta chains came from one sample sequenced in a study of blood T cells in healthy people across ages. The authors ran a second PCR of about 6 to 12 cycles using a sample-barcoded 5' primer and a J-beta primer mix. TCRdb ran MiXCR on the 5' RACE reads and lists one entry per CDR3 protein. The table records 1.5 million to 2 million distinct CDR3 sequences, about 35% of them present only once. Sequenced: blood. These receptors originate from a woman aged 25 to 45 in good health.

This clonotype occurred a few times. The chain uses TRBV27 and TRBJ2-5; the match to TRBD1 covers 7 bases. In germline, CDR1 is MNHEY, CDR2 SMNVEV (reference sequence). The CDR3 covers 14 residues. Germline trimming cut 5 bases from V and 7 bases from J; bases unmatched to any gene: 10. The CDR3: CASSINRGEGTQYF. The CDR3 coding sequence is TGTGCCAGCAGTATAAACAGGGGTGAGGGGACCCAGTACTTC.

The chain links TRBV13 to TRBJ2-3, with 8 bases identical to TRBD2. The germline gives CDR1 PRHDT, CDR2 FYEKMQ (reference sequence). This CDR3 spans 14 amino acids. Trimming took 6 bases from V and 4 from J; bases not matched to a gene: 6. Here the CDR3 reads CASSPAGASDTQYF. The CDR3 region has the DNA TGTGCCAGCAGTCCAGCGGGGGCCTCAGATACGCAGTATTTT.

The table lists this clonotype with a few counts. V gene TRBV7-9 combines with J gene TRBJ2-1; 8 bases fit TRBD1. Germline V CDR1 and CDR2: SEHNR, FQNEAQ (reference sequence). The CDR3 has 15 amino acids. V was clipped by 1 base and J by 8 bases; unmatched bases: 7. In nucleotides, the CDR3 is TGTGCCAGCAGCTTAGTGGCCGACAGGGGCGATGAGCAGTTCTTC. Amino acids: CASSLVADRGDEQFF.

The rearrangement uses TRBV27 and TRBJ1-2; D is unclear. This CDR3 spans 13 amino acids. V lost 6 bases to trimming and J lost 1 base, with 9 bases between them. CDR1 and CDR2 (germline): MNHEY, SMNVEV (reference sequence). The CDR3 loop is CASSQTLNYGYTF. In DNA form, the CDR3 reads TGTGCCAGCAGCCAAACCCTTAACTATGGCTACACCTTC.

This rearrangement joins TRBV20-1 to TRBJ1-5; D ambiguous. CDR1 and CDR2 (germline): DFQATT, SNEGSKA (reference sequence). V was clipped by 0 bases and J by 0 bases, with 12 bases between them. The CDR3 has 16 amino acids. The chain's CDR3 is CSARDPSSYSNQPQHF. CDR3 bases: TGCAGTGCTAGAGATCCCTCGTCTTATAGCAATCAGCCCCAGCATTTT.

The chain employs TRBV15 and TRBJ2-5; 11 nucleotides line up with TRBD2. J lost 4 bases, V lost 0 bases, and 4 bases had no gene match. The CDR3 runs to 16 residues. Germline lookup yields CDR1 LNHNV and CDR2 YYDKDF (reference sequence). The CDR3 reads CATSRDLLAGGETQYF. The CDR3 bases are TGTGCCACCAGCAGAGATTTGCTAGCGGGGGGAGAGACCCAGTACTTC.

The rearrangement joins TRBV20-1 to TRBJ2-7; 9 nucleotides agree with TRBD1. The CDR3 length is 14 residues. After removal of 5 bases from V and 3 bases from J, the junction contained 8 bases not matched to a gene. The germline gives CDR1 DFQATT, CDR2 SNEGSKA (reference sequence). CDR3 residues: CSAWEGQGYYEQYF. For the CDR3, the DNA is TGCAGTGCTTGGGAGGGACAGGGCTACTACGAGCAGTACTTC.

The CDR3 nucleotides read TGTGCCAGCAGCCAAGATCCGGGACTTGGCGGACACGAGCAGTACTTC. Its translation: CASSQDPGLGGHEQYF. The chain links TRBV4-2 to TRBJ2-7, with a tentative D call TRBD2 (6 bases). Germline CDR1 and CDR2: LGHNA and YNFKEQ. Trimming pared 0 bases from V and 5 bases from J, leaving 17 bases between. The CDR3 runs to 16 residues.

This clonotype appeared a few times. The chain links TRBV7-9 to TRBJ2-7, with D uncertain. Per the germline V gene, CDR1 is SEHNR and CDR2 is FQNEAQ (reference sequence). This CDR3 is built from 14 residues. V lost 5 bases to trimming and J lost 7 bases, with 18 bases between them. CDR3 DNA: TGTGCCAGCAGCCGAACGGAGCTTCAGTGGGAGCAGTACTTC. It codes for CASSRTELQWEQYF. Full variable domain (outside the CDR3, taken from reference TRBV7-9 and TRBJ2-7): DTGVSQNPRHKITKRGQNVTFRCDPISEHNRLYWYRQTLGQGPEFLTYFQNEAQLEKSRLLSDRFSAERPKGSFSTLEIQRTEQGDSAMYLCASSRTELQWEQYFGPGTRLTVT.

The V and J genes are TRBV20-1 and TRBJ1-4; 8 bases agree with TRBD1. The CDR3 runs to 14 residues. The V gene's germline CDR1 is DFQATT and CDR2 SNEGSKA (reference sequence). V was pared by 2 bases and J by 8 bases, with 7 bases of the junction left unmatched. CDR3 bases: TGCAGTGCTAGAAGACAGGGGTCGGTGGAAAAACTGTTTTTT. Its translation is CSARRQGSVEKLFF.

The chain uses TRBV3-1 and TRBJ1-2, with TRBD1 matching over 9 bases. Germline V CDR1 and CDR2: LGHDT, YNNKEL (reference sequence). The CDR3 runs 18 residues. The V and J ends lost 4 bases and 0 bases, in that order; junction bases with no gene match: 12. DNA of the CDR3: TGTGCCAGCAGCCTAAGTGGTGAAGGGACAGGGTCTAACTATGGCTACACCTTC. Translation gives CASSLSGEGTGSNYGYTF.

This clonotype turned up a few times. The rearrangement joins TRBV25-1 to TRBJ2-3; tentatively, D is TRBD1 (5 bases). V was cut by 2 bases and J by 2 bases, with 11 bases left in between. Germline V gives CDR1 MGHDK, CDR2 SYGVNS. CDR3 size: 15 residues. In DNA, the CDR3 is TGTGCCAGCAGTGAACAGGGTAAAAACACAGATACGCAGTATTTT. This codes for CASSEQGKNTDTQYF.

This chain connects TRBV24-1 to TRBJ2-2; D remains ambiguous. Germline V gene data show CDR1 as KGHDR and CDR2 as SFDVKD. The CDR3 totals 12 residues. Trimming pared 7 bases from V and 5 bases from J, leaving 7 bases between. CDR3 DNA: TGTGCCACCAGAGAAGTAACCGGGGAGCTGTTTTTT. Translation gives CATREVTGELFF.

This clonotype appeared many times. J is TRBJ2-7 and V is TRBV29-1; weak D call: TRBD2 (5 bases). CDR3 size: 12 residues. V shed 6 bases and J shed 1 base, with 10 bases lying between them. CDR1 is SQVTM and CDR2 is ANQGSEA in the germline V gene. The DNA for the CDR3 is TGCAGCGTCGGTCCGGGGTCCTACGAGCAGTACTTC. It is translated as CSVGPGSYEQYF.

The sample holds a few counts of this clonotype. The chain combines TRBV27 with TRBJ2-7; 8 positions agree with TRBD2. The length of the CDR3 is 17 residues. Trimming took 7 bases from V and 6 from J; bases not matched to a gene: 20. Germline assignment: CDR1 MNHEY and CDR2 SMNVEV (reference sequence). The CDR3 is CASKDSTPLSGSGEQYF. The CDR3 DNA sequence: TGTGCCAGCAAGGACAGCACCCCACTAAGCGGGAGCGGCGAGCAGTACTTC.

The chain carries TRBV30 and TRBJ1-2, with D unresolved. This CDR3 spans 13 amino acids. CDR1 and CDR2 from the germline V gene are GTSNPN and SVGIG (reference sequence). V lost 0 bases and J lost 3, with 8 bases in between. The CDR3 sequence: CAWSVDVDYGYTF. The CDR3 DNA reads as TGTGCCTGGAGTGTAGACGTTGACTATGGCTACACCTTC.

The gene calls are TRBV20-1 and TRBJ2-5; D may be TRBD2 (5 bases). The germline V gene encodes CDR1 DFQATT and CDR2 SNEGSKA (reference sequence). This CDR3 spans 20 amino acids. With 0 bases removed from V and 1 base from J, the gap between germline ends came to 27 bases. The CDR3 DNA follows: TGCAGTGCTAGAGATCTCTTGATGGCGGGTGCCACCTCAACCCAAGAGACCCAGTACTTC. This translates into CSARDLLMAGATSTQETQYF.

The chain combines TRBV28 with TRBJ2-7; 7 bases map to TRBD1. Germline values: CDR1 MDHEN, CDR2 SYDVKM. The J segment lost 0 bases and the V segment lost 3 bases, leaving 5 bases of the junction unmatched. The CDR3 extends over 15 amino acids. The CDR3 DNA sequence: TGTGCCAGCAGTTTCCCACAGGGGAGCTCCTACGAGCAGTACTTC. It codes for CASSFPQGSSYEQYF. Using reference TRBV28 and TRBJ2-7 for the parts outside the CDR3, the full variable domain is DVKVTQSSRYLVKRTGEKVFLECVQDMDHENMFWYRQDPGLGLRLIYFSYDVKMKEKGDIPEGYSVSREKKERFSLILESASTNQTSMYLCASSFPQGSSYEQYFGPGTRLTVT.